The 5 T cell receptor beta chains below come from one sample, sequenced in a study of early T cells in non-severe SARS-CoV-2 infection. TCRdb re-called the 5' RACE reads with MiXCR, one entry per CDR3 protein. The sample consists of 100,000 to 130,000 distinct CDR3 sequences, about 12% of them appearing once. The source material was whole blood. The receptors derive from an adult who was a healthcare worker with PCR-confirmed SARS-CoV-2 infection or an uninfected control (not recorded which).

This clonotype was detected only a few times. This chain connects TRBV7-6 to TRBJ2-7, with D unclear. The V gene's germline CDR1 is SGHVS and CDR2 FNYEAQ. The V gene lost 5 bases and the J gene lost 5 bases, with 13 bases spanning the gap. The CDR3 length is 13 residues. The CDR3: CASSPSPLNEQYF. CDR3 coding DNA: TGTGCCAGCAGCCCATCCCCCCTCAACGAGCAGTACTTC. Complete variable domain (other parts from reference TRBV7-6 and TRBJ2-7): GAGVSQSPRYKVTKRGQDVALRCDPISGHVSLYWYRQALGQGPEFLTYFNYEAQQDKSGLPNDRFSAERPEGSISTLTIQRTEQRDSAMYRCASSPSPLNEQYFGPGTRLTVT.

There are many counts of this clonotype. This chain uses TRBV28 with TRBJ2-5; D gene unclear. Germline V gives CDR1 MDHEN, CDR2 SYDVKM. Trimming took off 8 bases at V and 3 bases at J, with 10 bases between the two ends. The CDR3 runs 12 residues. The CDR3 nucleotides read TGTGCCAGCGTGGGGTCAAAAGAGACCCAGTACTTC. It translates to CASVGSKETQYF.

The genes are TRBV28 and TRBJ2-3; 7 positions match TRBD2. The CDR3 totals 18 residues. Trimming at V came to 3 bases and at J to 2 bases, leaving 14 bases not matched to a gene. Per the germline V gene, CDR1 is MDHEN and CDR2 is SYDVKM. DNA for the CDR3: TGTGCCAGCAGTTTGGTGGGTAGAGGTCTAGCGGACACAGATACGCAGTATTTT. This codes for CASSLVGRGLADTDTQYF.

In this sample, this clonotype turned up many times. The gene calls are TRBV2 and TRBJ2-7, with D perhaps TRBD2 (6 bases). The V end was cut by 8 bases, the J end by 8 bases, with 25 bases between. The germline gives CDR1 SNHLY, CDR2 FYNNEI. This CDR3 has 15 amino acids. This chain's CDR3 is CASGGTGRDPWKQYF. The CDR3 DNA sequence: TGTGCCAGCGGGGGGACTGGCAGGGACCCCTGGAAGCAGTACTTC.

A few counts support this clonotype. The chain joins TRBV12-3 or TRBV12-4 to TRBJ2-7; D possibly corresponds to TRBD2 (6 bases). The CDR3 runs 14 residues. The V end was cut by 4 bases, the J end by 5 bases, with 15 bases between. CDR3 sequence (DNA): TGTGCCAGCAGTTCCGGAGGGCCGGAGAACGAGCAGTACTTC. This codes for CASSSGGPENEQYF.